The subject of this entry is one TCR beta chain. The target antigen is unknown. This entry is derived from a study of graft-versus-host responses after intestinal transplantation. The CDR3 runs to 17 residues. Germline assignment: CDR1 SGHRS and CDR2 YFSETQ. Unmatched junction bases numbered 9, after V lost 4 bases and J lost 4 bases. Points from the study as a whole: Individuals who had graft-donor T cell macrochimerism had allografts that showed high graft-versus-host to host-versus-graft clonal ratios.

Sequencing used immunoSEQ multiplex PCR; TCRdb keeps in-frame clones, though not all of them. The profile shows tens of thousands of clones, 92% of them singletons. The V call is TRBV5-1, the J call TRBJ2-7, with 15 bases lining up with TRBD2. Sequenced here: unstimulated CD4+ T cells sorted from spleen or lymph node cells, sampled before intestinal transplant. The TCR comes from a human donor who received an intestinal transplant. This chain's CDR3 is CASSGGLAGGRTYEQYF. In nucleotides, the CDR3 is TGCGCCAGCAGCGGGGGACTAGCGGGAGGACGAACTTACGAGCAGTACTTC.